These 14 T cell receptor beta chains were sequenced from one sample in a study of blood T cell repertoires in COVID-19. This table comes from immunoSEQ multiplex PCR, and its TCRdb copy is limited to in-frame clones, with some not included. This table holds about 280,000 clones, just over 85% found once. The specimen sequenced was peripheral blood. The source is a woman in her 30s with active or convalescent COVID-19.

The rearrangement joins TRBV5-4 to TRBJ2-5, with 7 bases lining up with TRBD1. Per the germline V gene, CDR1 is SGHNT and CDR2 is YYREEE (reference sequence). The CDR3 has 15 residues. V lost 3 bases, J lost 0 bases, and 5 bases stayed unmatched. The CDR3 sequence is CASSSRDRYQETQYF. The CDR3 bases are TGTGCCAGCAGCTCCAGGGACAGATACCAAGAGACCCAGTACTTC.

The chain has TRBV3-1 (or the pseudogene TRBV3-2) and TRBJ2-7; 9 nucleotides align to TRBD1. CDR3 length equals 14 residues. Unmatched junction bases numbered 1, after V lost 4 bases and J lost 0 bases. From germline, CDR1 is LGHDT and CDR2 YNNKEL (reference sequence). The CDR3 DNA reads as TGTGCCAGCAGCCCGGGACAGGGCTCCTACGAGCAGTACTTC. Translating gives CASSPGQGSYEQYF.

The chain links TRBV19 to TRBJ2-2; D is ambiguous. The CDR3 has 17 residues. Germline values: CDR1 LNHDA, CDR2 SQIVND (reference sequence). V lost 4 bases to trimming and J lost 1 base, with 16 bases between them. The chain's CDR3 is CASSNTRTSLNTGELFF. In DNA, the CDR3 is TGTGCCAGTAGTAACACCCGAACATCGTTGAACACCGGGGAGCTGTTTTTT. The variable domain in full, completed from reference TRBV19 and TRBJ2-2, reads DGGITQSPKYLFRKEGQNVTLSCEQNLNHDAMYWYRQDPGQGLRLIYYSQIVNDFQKGDIAEGYSVSREKKESFPLTVTSAQKNPTAFYLCASSNTRTSLNTGELFFGEGSRLTVL.

The chain has TRBV5-1 and TRBJ1-5; D perhaps matches TRBD1 (6 bases). The germline V gene has CDR1 SGHRS and CDR2 YFSETQ. The CDR3 is 14 residues long. V gave up 0 bases and J gave up 5 bases, with 9 bases separating them. CDR3 region: CASSLEAGDQPQHF. The DNA for the CDR3 is TGCGCCAGCAGCTTGGAGGCAGGGGATCAGCCCCAGCATTTT. The entire variable domain, with the rest obtained from reference TRBV5-1 and TRBJ1-5, is as follows: KAGVTQTPRYLIKTRGQQVTLSCSPISGHRSVSWYQQTPGQGLQFLFEYFSETQRNKGNFPGRFSGRQFSNSRSEMNVSTLELGDSALYLCASSLEAGDQPQHFGDGTRLSIL.

J is TRBJ1-2 and V is TRBV2; D possibly corresponds to TRBD1 (6 bases). Germline V lookup: CDR1 SNHLY, CDR2 FYNNEI. Trimming took 1 base from V and 4 from J, leaving 13 bases between them. The CDR3 spans 15 residues. CDR3 coding DNA: TGTGCCAGCAGTGAAGGACAGGCCCTAATCTATGGCTACACCTTC. It is translated as CASSEGQALIYGYTF.

The chain uses TRBV5-6 and TRBJ1-1; 7 nucleotides match TRBD1. Germline V gene data show CDR1 as SGHDT and CDR2 as YYEEEE. J gave up 7 bases and V 4 bases, and 7 bases lay outside the gene matches. This CDR3 contains 13 residues. The CDR3 loop is CASSVLQGFEAFF. The CDR3 DNA sequence: TGTGCCAGCAGCGTCCTACAGGGGTTTGAAGCTTTCTTT.

This chain joins TRBV5-1 and TRBJ2-3; D gene uncertain. Germline V gene data show CDR1 as SGHRS and CDR2 as YFSETQ. The CDR3 contains 11 residues. V dropped 5 bases and J dropped 3 bases, with 4 bases sitting between them. The CDR3 protein is CASRLTDTQYF. The CDR3 DNA is TGCGCCAGCAGACTTACAGATACGCAGTATTTT.

This chain uses TRBV2 with TRBJ1-1; D is possibly TRBD1 (6 bases). The CDR3 runs to 17 residues. Germline-derived CDR1 and CDR2 are SNHLY and FYNNEI. The germline V and J ends were trimmed by 10 bases and 1 base, with 25 bases remaining between them. DNA of the CDR3: TGTGCCATCCAGGGCTGGCCAGGGGAGAGAAAGAACACTGAAGCTTTCTTT. Its translation: CAIQGWPGERKNTEAFF. Drawing the rest from reference TRBV2 and TRBJ1-1, the complete variable domain is EPEVTQTPSHQVTQMGQEVILRCVPISNHLYFYWYRQILGQKVEFLVSFYNNEISEKSEIFDDQFSVERPDGSNFTLKIRSTKLEDSAMYFCAIQGWPGERKNTEAFFGQGTRLTVV.

This chain joins TRBV10-1 and TRBJ2-3; the D gene is possibly TRBD1 (6 bases). This CDR3 is built from 13 residues. Trimming cost V 3 bases and J 6 bases, with 10 bases left between them. Germline V lookup: CDR1 WNHNN, CDR2 SYGVQD (reference sequence). In DNA, the CDR3 is TGCGCCAGCAGTGACAGGGGCTACGATACGCAGTATTTT. It codes for CASSDRGYDTQYF.

The chain joins TRBV6-5 to TRBJ1-1; D call uncertain. In germline, CDR1 is MNHEY, CDR2 SVGAGI. Trimming removed 0 bases at V and 1 base at J, with 9 bases between. The CDR3 loop spans 15 amino acids. CDR3 DNA: TGTGCCAGCAGTTACTCGTACAGAACGAACACTGAAGCTTTCTTT. Amino acids: CASSYSYRTNTEAFF.

V is TRBV7-2 and J is TRBJ1-6, with 7 bases identical to TRBD1. V dropped 4 bases and J dropped 5; count of bases not matched to a gene: 5. Germline CDR1 reads SGHTA; CDR2 reads FQGNSA. The CDR3 spans 15 residues. The CDR3 sequence: CASSWGQWDNSPLHF. Written as DNA, the CDR3 is TGTGCCAGCAGCTGGGGACAGTGGGATAATTCACCCCTCCACTTT.

The chain has TRBV10-3 and TRBJ2-2, with a weak D call TRBD1 (5 bases). There are 16 residues in the CDR3. Between the trimmed V and J ends, which lost 2 bases and 0 bases, there was a span of 10 bases. Per the germline V gene, CDR1 is ENHRY and CDR2 is SYGVKD. CDR3 sequence (DNA): TGTGCCATCAGTGAGAGACAGACCACGAACACCGGGGAGCTGTTTTTT. It codes for CAISERQTTNTGELFF.

The chain couples TRBV18 to TRBJ2-3; 7 bases are a match to TRBD1. The germline V gene has CDR1 KGHSH and CDR2 LQKENI. This CDR3 region has 14 residues. V lost 5 bases, J lost 3 bases, and 5 bases stayed unmatched. The CDR3 DNA follows: TGTGCCAGCTCATCGGAACAGGGGACAGATACGCAGTATTTT. It specifies CASSSEQGTDTQYF.

This clone is a singleton in its sample. The chain couples TRBV6-2 or TRBV6-3 to TRBJ2-2; 9 bases align to TRBD2. CDR1 is MNHEY and CDR2 is SVGEGT in the germline V gene. The CDR3 has 16 amino acids. The ends lost 4 bases at V and 2 bases at J; junction bases unmatched: 5. CDR3 nucleotides: TGTGCCAGCAGTTTCGCGGGACTAGCTAACACCGGGGAGCTGTTTTTT. The encoded protein is CASSFAGLANTGELFF.